This TCR beta chain emerged from a study of blood T cell repertoires in COVID-19. Study overall: Samples came from the United States, Italy and Spain, spanning acute and convalescent COVID-19.

Methods used by the authors: Amplification from reference gene primers served as the basis for estimated nucleated cell counts. Repertoires were generated with immunoSEQ multiplex PCR, while TCRdb's copy carries only in-frame clones and drops some. D and trimming come from the DNA, and the V and J calls and clone size come from that table. The data contain fewer than 500,000 clones, roughly 87% of them singletons. Germline CDR1 MDHEN, CDR2 SYDVKM. V was cut by 3 bases and J by 9 bases, with 14 bases left in between. The CDR3 spans 13 residues. Participants, about 18 to 90 years old, spanned approximately 26 US areas. Cohort allocation depended upon clinical history that participants reported.

The rearrangement uses TRBV28 and TRBJ2-5; tentatively, D is TRBD2 (5 bases). The sequenced sample consisted of PBMCs or T cells enriched from blood (not recorded which). This receptor was obtained from a woman under 30 who had recovered from COVID-19. The CDR3 sequence: CASSFFRQEAQYF. The CDR3 DNA reads as TGTGCCAGCAGTTTTTTTAGGCAGGAGGCCCAGTACTTC. Together with reference TRBV28 and TRBJ2-5, the CDR3 gives the full variable domain: DVKVTQSSRYLVKRTGEKVFLECVQDMDHENMFWYRQDPGLGLRLIYFSYDVKMKEKGDIPEGYSVSREKKERFSLILESASTNQTSMYLCASSFFRQEAQYFGPGTRLLVL.